Included here is one TCR beta chain sequence, with context. The specificity of this receptor is unknown. No base-level quality is on record; no much larger clone is a single base apart. The TCR beta CDR3 regions were amplified from RNA transcripts. A first-round RT-PCR of the TCR CDR3 used the HTBI primer set with the Qiagen OneStep RT-PCR kit. The libraries were constructed in a second round of multiplex PCR and then size-selected and purified. Paired-end sequencing of the libraries was performed with 100 bp reads on an Illumina HiSeq2000. In the original analysis: SOAPnuke was used to process the raw data, removing reads that contained adapters or uncalled bases, had a mean Phred below 15, or lacked an exact match to the constant primer or identifier. High-quality paired reads were merged using COPE v1.2.5, and each unique nucleotide sequence was defined as a clonotype. Clonotypes were aligned to IMGT TRBV, TRBD and TRBJ reference segments using MiTCR v1.1. The analysis included only V-J combinations with a frequency above 0.0001, which together covered 99.2% of the repertoires. A TCS score was defined as the ratio between F50 (clonal expansion) and ExV (chaos), using BLOSUM62-based TCRdist between CDR3 peptides within each V-J. Welch's t-statistics and random forest reduced 450 to 600 V-J features to some 14, which were used in a naive Bayes classifier (R e1071). The raw public data were reprocessed by TCRdb itself: fastp quality trimming at Q25, MiXCR clonotype calling, in-frame beta chains only. Every CDR3 protein is listed once, alongside the most common genes and DNA of its rows. The V and J calls reflect TCRdb's pipeline rather than the authors' work. For this sample there are under 40,000 distinct CDR3 sequences; 49% appear just once. Of the sample, approximately 6% falls within the top ten clones.

This sample is part of a study of T cells in Graves' hyperthyroidism and ophthalmopathy (dated by TCRdb to between 2018 and 2020). Regarding the study in general: Peripheral blood was collected at initial diagnosis, before any treatment. The 100 or so discovery patients were randomly split 7:3 into training and test sets. Prospective prediction of ophthalmopathy was tested in an independent validation cohort consisting of 18 hyperthyroidism patients and approximately 16 patients who later progressed to ophthalmopathy. Once sampling was done, hyperthyroidism patients were given methimazole at a starting dose of 30 mg daily, whereas ophthalmopathy patients were given high-dose intravenous methylprednisolone. TCR V-J signatures able to tell the groups apart were searched for in a discovery cohort of 90 to 100 patients, of whom over 40 had Graves' ophthalmopathy and around 57 had stable Graves' hyperthyroidism. According to the paper, TCR Vbeta CDR3 sequencing was carried out on about 140 peripheral blood samples, which came from around 43 ophthalmopathy, 75 to 80 hyperthyroidism and approximately 17 progressor patients. Thyroid tissue and blood T-cell repertoires from about six Graves' hyperthyroidism patients were also compared in the study.

CDR1 SGHAT and CDR2 FQDESV are derived from the germline V gene (reference sequence). From its cysteine to its phenylalanine, the CDR3 spans 16 amino acids. The read is trimmed to its CDR3 DNA, 48 bases read in frame from base 1. V is shortened by 4 bases, J by 3 bases, and the region joining them spans 13 bases. The hyperthyroidism patients were between 18 and 65 years old and newly diagnosed, with a disease duration of less than 2 months. The study excluded patients with uncontrolled infections, other autoimmune diseases, pregnancy or lactation. Diagnoses were established on the basis of clinical symptoms, serum thyroxine and TRAb, thyroid ultrasound, and orbital computed tomography. Blood from progressor patients was collected at the time of first diagnosis with hyperthyroidism, before any ophthalmopathy symptoms had appeared. Ficoll-Paque density gradient centrifugation was used to isolate PBMCs from 8.5 to 10 ml of fresh peripheral blood. Patients classed as progressors first received a Graves' hyperthyroidism diagnosis and then went on to develop ophthalmopathy during follow-up. Total RNA was extracted with Trizol reagent, and quality was checked on an Agilent 2100 Bioanalyzer.

Findings and caveats that apply to the study as a whole: In validation, the model predicted progression to ophthalmopathy a median of roughly 6.1 months before onset, with approximately 71% sensitivity and roughly 72% specificity. No statistical method was used to fix the sample size in advance, and group allocation was not hidden from the investigators. Blood samples also contained most of the expanded thyroid clonotypes (frequency above 0.001), which suggests that blood repertoires may reflect thyroid immune responses. A 13 V-J signature model separated ophthalmopathy from stable hyperthyroidism, with nearly 90% sensitivity and 81% to 83% specificity in cross-validation and 80%/75% in testing.

The sequencing sample was made of blood. The sequence was obtained from a woman aged 50 to 65 with Graves' hyperthyroidism that later progressed to Graves' ophthalmopathy. This chain is built from TRBV11-1 and TRBJ2-6; the D gene lacks a confident call. The nucleotide sequence reads as follows: TGTGCCAGCAGCTCCTACACTCGGGTTGGGGCCAACGTCCTGACTTTC. Its amino acids are CASSSYTRVGANVLTF.